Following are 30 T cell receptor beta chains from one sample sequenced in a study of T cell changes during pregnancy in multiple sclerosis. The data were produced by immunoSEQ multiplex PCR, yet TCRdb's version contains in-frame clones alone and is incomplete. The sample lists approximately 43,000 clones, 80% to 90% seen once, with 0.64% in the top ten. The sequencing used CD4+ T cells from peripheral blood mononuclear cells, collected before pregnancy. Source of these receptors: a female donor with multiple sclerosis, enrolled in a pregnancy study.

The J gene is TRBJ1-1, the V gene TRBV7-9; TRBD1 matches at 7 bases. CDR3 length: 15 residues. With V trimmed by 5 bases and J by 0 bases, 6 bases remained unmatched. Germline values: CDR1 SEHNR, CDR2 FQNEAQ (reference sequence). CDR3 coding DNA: TGTGCCAGCAGCGAGACCAGGGGGTTGAACACTGAAGCTTTCTTT. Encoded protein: CASSETRGLNTEAFF. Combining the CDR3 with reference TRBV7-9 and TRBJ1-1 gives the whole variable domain DTGVSQNPRHKITKRGQNVTFRCDPISEHNRLYWYRQTLGQGPEFLTYFQNEAQLEKSRLLSDRFSAERPKGSFSTLEIQRTEQGDSAMYLCASSETRGLNTEAFFGQGTRLTVV.

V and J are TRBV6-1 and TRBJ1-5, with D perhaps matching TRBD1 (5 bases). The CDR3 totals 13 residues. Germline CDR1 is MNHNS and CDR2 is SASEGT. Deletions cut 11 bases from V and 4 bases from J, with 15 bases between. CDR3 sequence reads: CAVKAGVNQPQHF. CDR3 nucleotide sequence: TGTGCCGTAAAAGCGGGGGTTAATCAGCCCCAGCATTTT.

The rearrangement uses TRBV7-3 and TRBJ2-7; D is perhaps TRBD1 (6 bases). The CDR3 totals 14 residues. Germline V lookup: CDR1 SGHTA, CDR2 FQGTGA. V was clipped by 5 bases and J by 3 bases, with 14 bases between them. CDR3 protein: CASSPTEQGYEQYF. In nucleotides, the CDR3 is TGTGCCAGCAGCCCAACCGAACAGGGCTACGAGCAGTACTTC.

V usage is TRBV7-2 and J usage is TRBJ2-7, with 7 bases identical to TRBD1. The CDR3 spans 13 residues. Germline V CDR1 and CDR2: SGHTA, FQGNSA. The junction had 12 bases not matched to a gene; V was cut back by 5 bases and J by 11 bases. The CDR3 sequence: CASSTPGTESKYF. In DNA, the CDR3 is TGTGCCAGCAGCACTCCCGGGACAGAAAGCAAGTACTTC.

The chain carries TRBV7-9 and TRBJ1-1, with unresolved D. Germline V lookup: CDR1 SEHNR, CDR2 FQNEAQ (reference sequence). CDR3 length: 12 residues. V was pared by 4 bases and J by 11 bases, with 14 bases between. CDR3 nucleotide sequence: TGTGCCAGCAGCTCTCTTAGACTTCCGGCTTTCTTT. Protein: CASSSLRLPAFF.

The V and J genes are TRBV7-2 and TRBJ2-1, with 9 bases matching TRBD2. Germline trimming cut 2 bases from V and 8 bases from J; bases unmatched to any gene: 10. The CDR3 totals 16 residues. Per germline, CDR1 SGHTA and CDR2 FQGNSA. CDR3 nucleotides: TGTGCCAGCAGCTTATGGGTAGCGGGAGTTGGGGATGAGCAGTTCTTC. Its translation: CASSLWVAGVGDEQFF.

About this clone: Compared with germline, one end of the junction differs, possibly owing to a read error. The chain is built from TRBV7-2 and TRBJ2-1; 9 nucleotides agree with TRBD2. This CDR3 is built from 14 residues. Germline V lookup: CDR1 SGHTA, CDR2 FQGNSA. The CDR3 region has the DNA TGTGCCAGCCGCTTCGCGGGAGGGGTCCATGAGCAGTTCTTC. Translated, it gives CASRFAGGVHEQFF.

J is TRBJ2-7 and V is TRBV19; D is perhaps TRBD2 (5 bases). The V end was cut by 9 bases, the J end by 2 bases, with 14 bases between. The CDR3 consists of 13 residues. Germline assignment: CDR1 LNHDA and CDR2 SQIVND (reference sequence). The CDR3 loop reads CASPGRGTYEQYF. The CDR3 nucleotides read TGTGCCAGCCCAGGCCGGGGTACCTACGAGCAGTACTTC.

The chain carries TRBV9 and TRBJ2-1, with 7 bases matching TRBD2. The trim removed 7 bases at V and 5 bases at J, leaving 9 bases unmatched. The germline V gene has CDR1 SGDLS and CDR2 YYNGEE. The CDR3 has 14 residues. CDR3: CASRPAGLNNEQFF. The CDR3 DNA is TGTGCCAGCCGCCCAGCGGGGCTGAACAATGAGCAGTTCTTC.

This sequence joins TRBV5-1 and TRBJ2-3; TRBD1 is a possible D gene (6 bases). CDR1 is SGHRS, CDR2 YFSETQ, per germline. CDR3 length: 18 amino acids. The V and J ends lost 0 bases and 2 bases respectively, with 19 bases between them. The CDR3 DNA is TGCGCCAGCAGCTTGGTCGGCCCCGGGACAACGGTCACAGATACGCAGTATTTT. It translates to CASSLVGPGTTVTDTQYF.

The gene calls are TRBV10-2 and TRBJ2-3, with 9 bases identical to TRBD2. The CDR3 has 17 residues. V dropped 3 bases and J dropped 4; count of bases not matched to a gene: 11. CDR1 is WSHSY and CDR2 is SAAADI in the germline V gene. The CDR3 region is CASSEGRGGPGPDTQYF. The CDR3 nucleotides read TGCGCCAGCAGTGAAGGGCGGGGGGGCCCGGGCCCAGATACGCAGTATTTT.

The CDR3 loop reads CASSFWLSDGHQPQHF. CDR3 nucleotides: TGTGCCAGCAGCTTTTGGCTTTCAGATGGGCATCAGCCCCAGCATTTT. This chain links TRBV5-8 with TRBJ1-5; no clear D gene. Trimming shortened V by 2 bases and J by 5 bases, and 17 bases separated the two germline ends. The germline CDR1 and CDR2 sequences are SGHTS and YDEGEE. The CDR3 length is 16 residues. Complete variable domain (other parts from reference TRBV5-8 and TRBJ1-5): EAGVTQSPTHLIKTRGQQATLRCSPISGHTSVYWYQQALGLGLQFLLWYDEGEERNRGNFPPRFSGRQFPNYSSELNVNALELEDSALYLCASSFWLSDGHQPQHFGDGTRLSIL.

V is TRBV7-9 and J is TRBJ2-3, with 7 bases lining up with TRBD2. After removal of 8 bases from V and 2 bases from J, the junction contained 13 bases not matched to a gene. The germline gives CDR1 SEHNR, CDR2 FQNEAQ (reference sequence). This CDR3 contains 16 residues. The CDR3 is CASSPRLADFTDTQYF. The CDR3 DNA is TGTGCCAGCTCCCCGCGCCTAGCGGACTTCACAGATACGCAGTATTTT.

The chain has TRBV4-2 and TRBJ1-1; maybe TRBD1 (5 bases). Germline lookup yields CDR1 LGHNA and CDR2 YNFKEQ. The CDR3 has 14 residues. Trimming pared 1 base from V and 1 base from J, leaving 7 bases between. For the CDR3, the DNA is TGTGCCAGCAGCCAAGGGACAAAGAACACTGAAGCTTTCTTT. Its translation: CASSQGTKNTEAFF.

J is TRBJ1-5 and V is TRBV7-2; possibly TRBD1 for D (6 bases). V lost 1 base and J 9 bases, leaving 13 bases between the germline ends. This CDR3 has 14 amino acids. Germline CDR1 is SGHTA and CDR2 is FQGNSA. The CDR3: CASSLGTVQRPQHF. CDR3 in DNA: TGTGCCAGCAGCTTAGGGACAGTTCAACGGCCCCAGCATTTT.

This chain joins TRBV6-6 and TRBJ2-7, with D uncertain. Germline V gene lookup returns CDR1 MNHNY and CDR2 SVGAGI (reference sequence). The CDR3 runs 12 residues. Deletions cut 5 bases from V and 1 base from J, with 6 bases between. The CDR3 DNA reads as TGTGCCAGCAGTCGCCAGTCCTACGAGCAGTACTTC. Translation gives CASSRQSYEQYF.

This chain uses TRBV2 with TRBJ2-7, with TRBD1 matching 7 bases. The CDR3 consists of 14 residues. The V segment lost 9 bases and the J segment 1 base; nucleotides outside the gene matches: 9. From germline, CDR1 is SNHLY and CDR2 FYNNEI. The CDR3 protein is CASHRGIQSYEQYF. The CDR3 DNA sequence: TGTGCCAGTCACAGGGGAATCCAGTCCTACGAGCAGTACTTC.

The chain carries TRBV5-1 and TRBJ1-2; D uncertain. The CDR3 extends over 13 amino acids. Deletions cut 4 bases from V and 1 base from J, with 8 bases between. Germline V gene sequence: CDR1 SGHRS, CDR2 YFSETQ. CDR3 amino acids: CASSVGDNYGYTF. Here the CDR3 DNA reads TGCGCCAGCAGCGTGGGAGATAACTATGGCTACACCTTC.

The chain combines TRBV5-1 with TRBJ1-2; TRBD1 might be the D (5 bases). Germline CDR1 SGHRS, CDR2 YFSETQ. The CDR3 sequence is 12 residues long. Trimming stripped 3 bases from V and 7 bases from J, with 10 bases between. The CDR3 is CASSSFRAGYTF. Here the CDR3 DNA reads TGCGCCAGCAGCTCATTCAGGGCTGGCTACACCTTC.

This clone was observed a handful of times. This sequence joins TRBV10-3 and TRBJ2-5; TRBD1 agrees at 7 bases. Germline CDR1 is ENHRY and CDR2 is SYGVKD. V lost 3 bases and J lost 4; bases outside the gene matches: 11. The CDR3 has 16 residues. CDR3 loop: CAISDSDRAPRETQYF. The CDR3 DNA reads TGTGCCATCAGTGACTCCGACAGGGCCCCTCGAGAGACCCAGTACTTC.

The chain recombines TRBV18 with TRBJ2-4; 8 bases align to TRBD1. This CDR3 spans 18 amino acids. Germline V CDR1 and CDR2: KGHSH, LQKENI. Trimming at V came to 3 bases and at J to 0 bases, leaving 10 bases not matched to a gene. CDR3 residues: CASSPRDRMKLAKNIQYF. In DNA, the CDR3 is TGTGCCAGCTCACCGAGGGACAGGATGAAACTAGCCAAAAACATTCAGTACTTC.

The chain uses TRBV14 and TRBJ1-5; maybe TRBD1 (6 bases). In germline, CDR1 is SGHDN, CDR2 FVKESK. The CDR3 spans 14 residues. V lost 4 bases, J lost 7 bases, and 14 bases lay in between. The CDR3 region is CASSLGGGSQPQHF. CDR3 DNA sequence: TGTGCCAGCAGCCTGGGGGGGGGCAGCCAGCCCCAGCATTTT.

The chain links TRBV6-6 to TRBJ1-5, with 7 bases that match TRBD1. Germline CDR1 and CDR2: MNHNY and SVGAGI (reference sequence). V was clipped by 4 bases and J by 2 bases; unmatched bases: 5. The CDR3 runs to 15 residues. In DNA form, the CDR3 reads TGTGCCAGCAGTTTTAGAACAGGGGGCAATCAGCCCCAGCATTTT. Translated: CASSFRTGGNQPQHF.

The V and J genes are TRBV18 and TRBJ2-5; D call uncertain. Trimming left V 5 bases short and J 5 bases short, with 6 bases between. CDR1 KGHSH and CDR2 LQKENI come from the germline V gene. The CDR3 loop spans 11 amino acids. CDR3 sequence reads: CASSELETQYF. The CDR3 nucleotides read TGTGCCAGCTCAGAGCTGGAGACCCAGTACTTC.

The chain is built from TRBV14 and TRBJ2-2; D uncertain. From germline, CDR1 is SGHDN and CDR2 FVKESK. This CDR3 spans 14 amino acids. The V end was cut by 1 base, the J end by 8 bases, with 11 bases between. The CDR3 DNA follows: TGTGCCAGCAGCCAAGTGAGGTCCCAAGGGGAGCTGTTTTTT. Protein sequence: CASSQVRSQGELFF.

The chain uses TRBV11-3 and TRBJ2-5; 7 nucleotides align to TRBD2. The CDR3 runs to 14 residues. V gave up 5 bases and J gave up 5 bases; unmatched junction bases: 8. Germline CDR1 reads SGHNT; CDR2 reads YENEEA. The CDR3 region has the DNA TGTGCCAGCAGCAAAGGGGCCGGGAGGGAGACCCAGTACTTC. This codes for CASSKGAGRETQYF.

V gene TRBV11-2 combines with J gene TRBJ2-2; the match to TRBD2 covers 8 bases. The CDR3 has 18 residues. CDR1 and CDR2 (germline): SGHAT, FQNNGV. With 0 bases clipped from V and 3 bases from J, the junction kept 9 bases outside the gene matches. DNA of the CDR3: TGTGCCAGCAGCTTAGATCTCGGGGGGGCCTCGTACACCGGGGAGCTGTTTTTT. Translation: CASSLDLGGASYTGELFF.

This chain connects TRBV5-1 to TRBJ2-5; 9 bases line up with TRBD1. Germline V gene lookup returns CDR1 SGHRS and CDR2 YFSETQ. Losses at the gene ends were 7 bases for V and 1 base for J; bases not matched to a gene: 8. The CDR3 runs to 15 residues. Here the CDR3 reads CASGLQGAAQETQYF. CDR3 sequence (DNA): TGCGCCAGCGGACTACAGGGGGCTGCCCAAGAGACCCAGTACTTC. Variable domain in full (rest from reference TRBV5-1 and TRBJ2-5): KAGVTQTPRYLIKTRGQQVTLSCSPISGHRSVSWYQQTPGQGLQFLFEYFSETQRNKGNFPGRFSGRQFSNSRSEMNVSTLELGDSALYLCASGLQGAAQETQYFGPGTRLLVL.

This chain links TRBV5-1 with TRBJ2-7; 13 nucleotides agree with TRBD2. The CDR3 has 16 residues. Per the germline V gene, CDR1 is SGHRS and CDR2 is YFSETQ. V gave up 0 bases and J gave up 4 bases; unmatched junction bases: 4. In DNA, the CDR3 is TGCGCCAGCAGCTTGGAACTAGCGGGAGGGCTATACGAGCAGTACTTC. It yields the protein CASSLELAGGLYEQYF.

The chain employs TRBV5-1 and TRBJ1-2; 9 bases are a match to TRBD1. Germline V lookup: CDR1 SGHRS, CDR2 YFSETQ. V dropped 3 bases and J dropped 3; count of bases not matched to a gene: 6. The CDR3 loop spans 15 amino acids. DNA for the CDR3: TGCGCCAGCAGCTCCAGGACAGGGGATTACTATGGCTACACCTTC. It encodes CASSSRTGDYYGYTF.